This T cell receptor (beta chain) was retrieved from a study of CD8 T cells in Susac syndrome. Overall study findings and caveats: TCR sequencing and HLA analysis covered a relatively small number of individuals.

Random hexamers served to reverse transcribe roughly 0.5 to 1 ug RNA. Multiplex PCR with immunoSEQ amplified the TCR beta CDR3 across 54 Vbeta and 13 Jbeta. TCRdb analysed the immunoSEQ multiplex PCR reads with MiXCR anew, one entry per CDR3 protein. This sample has some 190,000 distinct CDR3 sequences, with about 94% found just once. The J segment lost 5 bases and the V segment lost 1 base, leaving 7 bases of the junction unmatched. The germline V gene encodes CDR1 SGHDT and CDR2 YYEEEE. The CDR3 covers 15 residues. With respect to this clonotype: What it recognizes is unknown.

Isolation of CD8+ and CD4+ T cells was performed negatively, whereas enrichment of TEMRA cells was done by FACS. Sequenced: CD4+ T cells from PBMCs. This chain connects TRBV5-6 to TRBJ2-5, with TRBD1 identical over 8 bases. This sequence originates from a human donor in good health. For the CDR3, the DNA is TGTGCCAGCAGCTTGATCAGGGGGCAGCGGGAGACCCAGTACTTC. Amino acid sequence: CASSLIRGQRETQYF.